This paragraph covers one T cell receptor beta chain sequence. Antigen specificity is unknown. Individual cDNA molecules had unique molecular identifiers attached to them by the library. In the original analysis: The median was around 91,000 TCRs per sample, ranging about 23,224 to 690,600. TCRdb independently ran MiXCR on the 5' RACE reads; one entry per CDR3 protein. In this record, the V and J calls reflect TCRdb's handling and not the investigators' own analysis. The sample lists around 82,000 distinct CDR3 sequences; 7.7% were seen once. Total RNA was isolated from whole blood that had not been fractionated. The entry originates in a study of human T cells and chemical hapten exposure. About the study: Across samples, TCR yields varied, mostly owing to small differences in pooled library volumes. Study results and caveats: TCRs exceeding a frequency of 1 in 1000 stayed unchanged under DPC sensitization.

CDR1 and CDR2 (germline): MNHEY, SVGEGT. The CDR3 is made up of 18 amino acids. V shed 2 bases and J 2 bases; nucleotides not matched to a gene: 7. This sequence joins TRBV6-2 or TRBV6-3 and TRBJ2-2; 11 nucleotides line up with TRBD2. The source of this sequence is a male donor in good health. CDR3 in DNA: TGTGCCAGCAGTTACAGGGCTAGCGGGGGGTCCAACACCGGGGAGCTGTTTTTT. Encoded protein: CASSYRASGGSNTGELFF.